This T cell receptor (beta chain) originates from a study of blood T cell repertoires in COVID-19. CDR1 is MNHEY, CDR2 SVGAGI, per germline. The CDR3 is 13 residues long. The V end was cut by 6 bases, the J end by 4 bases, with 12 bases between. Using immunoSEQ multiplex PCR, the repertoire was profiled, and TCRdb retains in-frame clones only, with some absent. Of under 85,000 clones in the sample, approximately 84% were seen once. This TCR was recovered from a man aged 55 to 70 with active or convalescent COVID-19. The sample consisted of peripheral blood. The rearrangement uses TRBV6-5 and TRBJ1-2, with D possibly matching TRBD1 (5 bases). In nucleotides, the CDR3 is TGTGCCAGCAGCGACCCGGGACTCTATGGCTACACCTTC. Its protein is CASSDPGLYGYTF.